The 17 T cell receptor beta chains in this list originate from one sample, sequenced in a study of T cells after yellow fever vaccination. Each CDR3 protein gets one entry after TCRdb re-called the 5' RACE reads with MiXCR. The sample has a few hundred thousand distinct CDR3 sequences; about 3% are singletons. The starting material was CD4+ T cells sorted from PBMCs, obtained 10 days after the yellow fever booster vaccination. The receptor source for this set is a young man who received the YFV17D yellow fever vaccine.

This clonotype has a handful of counts. The V call is TRBV7-3, the J call TRBJ2-1, with D possibly being TRBD1 or TRBD2 (5 bases each). The CDR3 has 13 amino acids. Germline CDR1 and CDR2: SGHTA and FQGTGA. V was shortened by 1 base and J by 16 bases, with 17 bases between the two germline ends. CDR3 loop: CASSLNLRDRAFF. The DNA for the CDR3 is TGTGCCAGCAGCTTAAACCTCCGGGACCGGGCCTTCTTC.

This clonotype was counted at least ten times. The chain employs TRBV12-3 or TRBV12-4 and TRBJ2-7, with 8 bases aligning to TRBD2. CDR3 length: 15 residues. V dropped 6 bases and J dropped 1; count of bases not matched to a gene: 8. The CDR3 region is CASSPSRGVSYEQYF. Here the CDR3 DNA reads TGTGCCAGCAGCCCCTCGCGGGGGGTGTCCTACGAGCAGTACTTC.

This clonotype was observed a few times. The rearrangement links TRBV2 to TRBJ2-1; 9 positions match TRBD2. This CDR3 is built from 14 residues. Germline V gives CDR1 SNHLY, CDR2 FYNNEI. J gave up 4 bases and V 4 bases, and 2 bases lay outside the gene matches. The CDR3 protein is CASSASGVYNEQFF. The DNA of the CDR3 is TGTGCCAGCAGTGCTAGCGGGGTGTACAATGAGCAGTTCTTC.

This clonotype was recorded many times. The V gene is TRBV4-2, the J gene TRBJ2-3, with D tentatively TRBD2 (6 bases). CDR3 length: 15 amino acids. V lost 1 base and J 3 bases, leaving 11 bases between the germline ends. Germline assignment: CDR1 LGHNA and CDR2 YNFKEQ. The CDR3 region is CASSQGGRWTDTQYF. DNA of the CDR3: TGTGCCAGCAGCCAAGGAGGGAGGTGGACAGATACGCAGTATTTT.

V is TRBV3-1 and J is TRBJ2-6; TRBD1 is a possible D gene (5 bases). Trimming pared 0 bases from V and 0 bases from J, leaving 15 bases between. CDR1 and CDR2 (germline): LGHDT, YNNKEL (reference sequence). The CDR3 consists of 19 residues. The CDR3 DNA reads as TGTGCCAGCAGCCAAGATCACCCAGGGATGATCTCTGGGGCCAACGTCCTGACTTTC. Amino acid sequence: CASSQDHPGMISGANVLTF.

The chain employs TRBV5-4 and TRBJ2-1; D is ambiguous. This CDR3 is 15 amino acids long. Looked up from germline, CDR1 is SGHNT and CDR2 is YYREEE (reference sequence). Trimming took off 4 bases at V and 0 bases at J, with 11 bases between the two ends. The CDR3 DNA sequence: TGTGCCAGCAGCGAGGACGCAAACTCCTACAATGAGCAGTTCTTC. Translation: CASSEDANSYNEQFF.

At least ten counts were recorded for this clonotype. This chain links TRBV20-1 with TRBJ2-1; D gene uncertain. The CDR3 covers 11 residues. Germline CDR1 reads DFQATT; CDR2 reads SNEGSKA (reference sequence). V gave up 6 bases and J gave up 7 bases, with 10 bases separating them. The chain's CDR3 is CSAPDGNEQFF. For the CDR3, the DNA is TGCAGTGCCCCCGATGGGAATGAGCAGTTCTTC.

The CDR3 sequence is CASHKNGLRSTDTQYF. The CDR3 coding sequence is TGTGCCAGCCACAAGAATGGACTCAGAAGCACAGATACGCAGTATTTT. The J gene is TRBJ2-3, the V gene TRBV3-1; D is perhaps TRBD2 (5 bases). Germline V gene lookup returns CDR1 LGHDT and CDR2 YNNKEL (reference sequence). The CDR3 runs to 16 residues. V was clipped by 8 bases and J by 0 bases, with 18 bases between them.

At least ten counts were recorded for this clonotype. V is TRBV6-2 or TRBV6-3 and J is TRBJ1-5; unclear D gene. The CDR3 totals 15 residues. The ends were cut back, 7 bases at V and 0 bases at J, with 13 bases in the middle. CDR1 is MNHEY, CDR2 SVGEGT, per germline. The CDR3 loop reads CASTYNSDSNQPQHF. In DNA, the CDR3 is TGTGCCAGCACCTACAACAGCGATAGCAATCAGCCCCAGCATTTT.

This clonotype was observed at least ten times. This chain links TRBV18 with TRBJ1-1, with D perhaps TRBD1 (5 bases). The CDR3 loop spans 15 amino acids. From germline, CDR1 is KGHSH and CDR2 LQKENI. The V end lost 0 bases, the J end lost 5 bases, and 13 bases lay between the germline ends. The CDR3 coding sequence is TGTGCCAGCTCACCACCCTCAATGACAGAGACTGAAGCTTTCTTT. It yields the protein CASSPPSMTETEAFF.

This clonotype was seen a few times. V and J are TRBV2 and TRBJ2-1, with D perhaps being TRBD1 or TRBD2 (5 bases each). V lost 1 base to trimming and J lost 8 bases, with 6 bases between them. Germline CDR1 SNHLY, CDR2 FYNNEI. The CDR3 has 12 residues. CDR3 in amino acids: CASSEGGYEQFF. The CDR3 region has the DNA TGTGCCAGCAGTGAAGGGGGGTATGAGCAGTTCTTC.

Only a few counts were recorded for this clonotype. The chain is built from TRBV12-3 or TRBV12-4 and TRBJ2-7; no definite D call. V gave up 3 bases and J gave up 1 base, with 7 bases separating them. The CDR3 length is 13 residues. CDR3 loop: CASSFFKSYEQYF. The CDR3 bases are TGTGCCAGCAGTTTTTTCAAGTCCTACGAGCAGTACTTC.

This clonotype was seen many times. The chain couples TRBV6-1 to TRBJ1-1; D gene uncertain. The CDR3 has 14 amino acids. Looked up from germline, CDR1 is MNHNS and CDR2 is SASEGT. Trimming removed 5 bases at V and 1 base at J, with 11 bases between. The CDR3 DNA reads as TGTGCCAGCAGTTTTCCGGACGAGAACACTGAAGCTTTCTTT. It translates to CASSFPDENTEAFF.

This clonotype was seen repeatedly, ten times or more. This chain uses TRBV7-2 with TRBJ2-7; D is undetermined. The germline CDR1 and CDR2 sequences are SGHTA and FQGNSA. The CDR3 has 12 residues. Deletions cut 5 bases from V and 0 bases from J, with 5 bases between. The CDR3 sequence is CASSVSSYEQYF. CDR3 in DNA: TGTGCCAGCAGCGTCAGCTCCTACGAGCAGTACTTC.

This clonotype has only a few counts. The V and J genes are TRBV14 and TRBJ1-1; 7 bases line up with TRBD1. With 0 bases clipped from V and 3 bases from J, the junction kept 13 bases outside the gene matches. The CDR3 runs 18 residues. The germline V gene has CDR1 SGHDN and CDR2 FVKESK. The CDR3 loop is CASSQEGQWGSRDTEAFF. The CDR3 DNA reads TGTGCCAGCAGCCAAGAGGGACAGTGGGGGAGCCGGGACACTGAAGCTTTCTTT. Full variable domain (rest looked up from reference TRBV14 and TRBJ1-1): EAGVTQFPSHSVIEKGQTVTLRCDPISGHDNLYWYRRVMGKEIKFLLHFVKESKQDESGMPNNRFLAERTGGTYSTLKVQPAELEDSGVYFCASSQEGQWGSRDTEAFFGQGTRLTVV.

This clonotype was seen more than once but under ten times. The V call is TRBV5-1, the J call TRBJ2-3; D gene ambiguous. V lost 2 bases to trimming and J lost 1 base, with 8 bases between them. Germline CDR1 and CDR2: SGHRS and YFSETQ. The CDR3 has 14 amino acids. The CDR3 coding sequence is TGCGCCAGCAGCTTAGGGTACCGCACAGATACGCAGTATTTT. Translating it yields CASSLGYRTDTQYF.

This clonotype was found a few times. The chain couples TRBV4-3 to TRBJ2-3, with 10 bases lining up with TRBD2. From germline, CDR1 is LGHNA and CDR2 YSLEER. This CDR3 contains 16 residues. The trim removed 1 base at V and 3 bases at J, leaving 4 bases unmatched. The CDR3 nucleotides read TGCGCCAGCAGCCAAGTAGCGGGGGGCCGGACAGATACGCAGTATTTT. Translated, it gives CASSQVAGGRTDTQYF.